Following are 15 T cell receptor beta chains from one sample sequenced in a study of cytomegalovirus exposure and HLA in healthy donors. Sequencing was performed with immunoSEQ multiplex PCR; in TCRdb, only in-frame clones are kept and a portion is missing. This table holds more than 300,000 clones, 86% found once. Sequencing was done on a sample of PBMCs. Receptor source: a woman between 18 and 29 years old in good health and CMV-seronegative.

The CDR3 region is CASSERPTSGSGNEQFF. In DNA form, the CDR3 reads TGTGCCAGCAGCGAAAGACCAACTAGCGGGAGTGGTAATGAGCAGTTCTTC. The gene calls are TRBV9 and TRBJ2-1; 11 positions match TRBD2. The CDR3 covers 17 residues. V lost 3 bases, J lost 7 bases, and 12 bases stayed unmatched. Germline lookup yields CDR1 SGDLS and CDR2 YYNGEE.

The rearrangement uses TRBV9 and TRBJ1-2, with 9 bases identical to TRBD1. J lost 6 bases, V lost 3 bases, and 9 bases had no gene match. CDR3 length: 15 amino acids. Germline lookup yields CDR1 SGDLS and CDR2 YYNGEE. CDR3: CASSAGGQGDHGYTF. The CDR3 DNA follows: TGTGCCAGCAGCGCGGGGGGACAGGGCGATCATGGCTACACCTTC.

The V call is TRBV29-1, the J call TRBJ2-2; TRBD1 is a possible D gene (6 bases). With 6 bases removed from V and 6 bases from J, the gap between germline ends came to 17 bases. CDR3 length equals 14 residues. CDR1 is SQVTM, CDR2 ANQGSEA, per germline. The CDR3 sequence is CSVLGHKGAGELFF. DNA for the CDR3: TGCAGCGTCCTGGGGCATAAGGGGGCCGGGGAGCTGTTTTTT.

V usage is TRBV29-1 and J usage is TRBJ2-3; TRBD2 matches 8 bases. The length of the CDR3 is 10 residues. Germline CDR1 SQVTM, CDR2 ANQGSEA. Trimming took 3 bases from V and 14 from J; bases not matched to a gene: 4. The CDR3 nucleotides read TGCAGCGTTGACGGGAGGGCACCGTATTTT. It yields the protein CSVDGRAPYF.

The V call is TRBV11-1, the J call TRBJ1-1; TRBD1 matches 7 bases. Germline CDR1 SGHAT, CDR2 FQDESV (reference sequence). Losses at the gene ends were 5 bases for V and 2 bases for J; bases not matched to a gene: 14. The CDR3 runs 17 residues. CDR3 DNA: TGTGCCAGCAGCGTCCGATTCACAGGGGCCAGAAACACTGAAGCTTTCTTT. Its translation is CASSVRFTGARNTEAFF.

The rearrangement joins TRBV7-2 to TRBJ2-3; the D is unclear. This CDR3 comprises 14 residues. V was shortened by 4 bases and J by 0 bases, with 8 bases between the two germline ends. CDR1 and CDR2 (germline): SGHTA, FQGNSA. The CDR3 bases are TGTGCCAGCAGCTCCCTAGTGAGCACAGATACGCAGTATTTT. This codes for CASSSLVSTDTQYF.

The chain joins TRBV6-5 to TRBJ1-4; the match to TRBD1 covers 10 bases. The CDR3 has 16 amino acids. Losses at the gene ends were 2 bases for V and 6 bases for J; bases not matched to a gene: 6. The germline V gene has CDR1 MNHEY and CDR2 SVGAGI. The CDR3 sequence is CASSYAPGQGYEKLFF. The CDR3 DNA reads TGTGCCAGCAGTTACGCACCGGGACAGGGGTATGAAAAACTGTTTTTT.

The gene calls are TRBV19 and TRBJ2-1; 7 bases agree with TRBD2. This CDR3 is built from 16 residues. V trimming: 4 bases; J trimming: 1 base; junction bases outside the gene matches: 7. Germline V gene data show CDR1 as LNHDA and CDR2 as SQIVND (reference sequence). The CDR3 nucleotides are TGTGCCAGTAGTACCCCGGGACTATCATCCTACAATGAGCAGTTCTTC. Translated: CASSTPGLSSYNEQFF.

This chain joins TRBV5-6 and TRBJ2-7; possibly TRBD1 for D (6 bases). V lost 3 bases, J lost 6 bases, and 16 bases lay in between. Germline assignment: CDR1 SGHDT and CDR2 YYEEEE. The CDR3 is 14 amino acids. This CDR3 reads CASSSTTQGSEQYF. The CDR3 DNA reads as TGTGCCAGCAGCTCGACAACACAGGGCTCCGAGCAGTACTTC.

This chain connects TRBV5-5 to TRBJ1-2; no definite D call. V was clipped by 4 bases and J by 7 bases, with 14 bases between them. This CDR3 contains 13 residues. Germline-derived CDR1 and CDR2 are SGHKS and YYEKEE (reference sequence). CDR3 amino acids: CASSHEGWGGYTF. The CDR3 DNA reads as TGTGCCAGCAGCCATGAGGGCTGGGGTGGCTACACCTTC.

This chain connects TRBV6-5 to TRBJ1-1; D is possibly TRBD1 (6 bases). The V end lost 0 bases, the J end lost 4 bases, and 12 bases lay between the germline ends. The CDR3 runs to 15 residues. The germline V gene encodes CDR1 MNHEY and CDR2 SVGAGI. CDR3 sequence: CASSYSYREGTEAFF. The CDR3 DNA is TGTGCCAGCAGTTACTCTTACAGGGAGGGCACTGAAGCTTTCTTT.

The genes are TRBV5-4 and TRBJ2-5; a weak D match, TRBD1 (6 bases). Germline V gene lookup returns CDR1 SGHNT and CDR2 YYREEE (reference sequence). The length of the CDR3 is 16 residues. V gave up 0 bases and J gave up 2 bases, with 14 bases separating them. The DNA of the CDR3 is TGTGCCAGCAGCTTGGCCCTACAGGGCGGGCAAGAGACCCAGTACTTC. Protein product: CASSLALQGGQETQYF. Complete variable domain (other parts from reference TRBV5-4 and TRBJ2-5): ETGVTQSPTHLIKTRGQQVTLRCSSQSGHNTVSWYQQALGQGPQFIFQYYREEENGRGNFPPRFSGLQFPNYSSELNVNALELDDSALYLCASSLALQGGQETQYFGPGTRLLVL.

This clone was seen once. This chain joins TRBV27 and TRBJ1-3; 7 bases map to TRBD1. V lost 6 bases, J lost 3 bases, and 5 bases stayed unmatched. CDR3 length: 14 residues. Germline V gene data show CDR1 as MNHEY and CDR2 as SMNVEV (reference sequence). In DNA form, the CDR3 reads TGTGCCAGCAGCGATGGACAGGTTGGAAACACCATATATTTT. This encodes CASSDGQVGNTIYF.

Of note for this clone: Other DNA sequences from this sample encode an identical CDR3 as well. The chain is built from TRBV27 and TRBJ1-1; possible D gene TRBD1, 6 bases. V shed 5 bases and J shed 0 bases, with 13 bases lying between them. Germline V gives CDR1 MNHEY, CDR2 SMNVEV (reference sequence). The CDR3 totals 15 residues. The CDR3 here is CASSSPTGMNTEAFF. In nucleotides, the CDR3 is TGTGCCAGCAGTAGCCCGACAGGAATGAACACTGAAGCTTTCTTT.

This clone was observed a few times. Other DNA sequences in this sample translate to the same CDR3. This chain uses TRBV28 with TRBJ1-2; D is unclear. Germline V lookup: CDR1 MDHEN, CDR2 SYDVKM. Deletions cut 7 bases from V and 4 bases from J, with 7 bases between. The CDR3 sequence is 11 residues long. The CDR3 sequence: CASNTRYGYTF. CDR3 sequence (DNA): TGTGCCAGCAACACACGCTATGGCTACACCTTC.